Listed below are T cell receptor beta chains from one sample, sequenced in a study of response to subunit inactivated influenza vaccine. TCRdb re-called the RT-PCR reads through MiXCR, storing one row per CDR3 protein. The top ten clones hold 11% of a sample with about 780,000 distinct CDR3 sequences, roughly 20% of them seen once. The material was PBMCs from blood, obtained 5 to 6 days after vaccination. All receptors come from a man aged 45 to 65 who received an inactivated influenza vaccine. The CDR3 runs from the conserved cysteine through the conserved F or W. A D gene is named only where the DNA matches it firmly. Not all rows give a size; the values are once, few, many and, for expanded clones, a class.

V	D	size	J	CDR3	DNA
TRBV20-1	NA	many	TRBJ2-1	CSARGPTFAYNEQFF	TGCAGTGCTAGAGGACCCACTTTCGCCTACAATGAGCAGTTCTTC
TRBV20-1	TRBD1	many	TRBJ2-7	CSAQGQLTYEQYF	TGCAGTGCCCAGGGACAGTTGACCTACGAGCAGTACTTC
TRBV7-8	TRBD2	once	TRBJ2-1	CASTRLGGGESMYNEQFF	TGTGCCAGCACCCGATTGGGCGGGGGAGAATCTATGTACAATGAGCAGTTCTTC
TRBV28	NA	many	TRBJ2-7	CASSLAGVEQYF	TGTGCCAGCAGCTTAGCAGGGGTCGAGCAGTACTTC
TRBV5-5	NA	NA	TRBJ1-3	CASSVYRWVTGNTIYF	TGTGCCAGCAGCGTGTACAGATGGGTTACTGGAAACACCATATATTTT
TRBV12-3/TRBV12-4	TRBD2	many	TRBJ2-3	CASRSGGSTDTQYF	TGTGCCAGCAGAAGCGGGGGAAGCACAGATACGCAGTATTTT
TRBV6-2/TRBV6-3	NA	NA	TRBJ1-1	CASRLNGRGQAFF	TGTGCCAGCAGGCTAAACGGCCGCGGACAAGCTTTCTTT
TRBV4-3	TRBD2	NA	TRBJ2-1	CASSQDRLAGIEQFF	TGCGCCAGCAGCCAGGACCGACTAGCGGGAATTGAGCAGTTCTTC
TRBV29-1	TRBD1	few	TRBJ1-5	CSVLGDPDRGGNQPQHF	TGCAGCGTGTTGGGGGACCCGGACAGGGGTGGCAATCAGCCCCAGCATTTT
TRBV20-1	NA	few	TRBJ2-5	CSARLGPQETQYF	TGCAGTGCTAGACTAGGCCCCCAAGAGACCCAGTACTTC
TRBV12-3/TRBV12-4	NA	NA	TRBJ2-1	CASRTSGSHSYNEQFF	TGTGCCAGCAGAACCAGCGGGTCCCACTCCTACAATGAGCAGTTCTTC
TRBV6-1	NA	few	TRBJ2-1	CASRPAQGRLSYPYNEQFF	TGTGCCAGCAGGCCTGCCCAGGGCAGGTTAAGCTACCCCTACAATGAGCAGTTCTTC
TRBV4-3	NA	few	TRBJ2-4	CASSQDASGGNIQYF	TGCGCCAGCAGCCAAGACGCGAGTGGGGGGAACATTCAGTACTTC
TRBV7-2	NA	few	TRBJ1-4	CASSLKARANEKLFF	TGTGCCAGCAGCTTAAAGGCCAGGGCGAATGAAAAACTGTTTTTT
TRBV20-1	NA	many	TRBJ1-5	CSASQGSNQPQHF	TGCAGTGCTAGTCAGGGTAGCAATCAGCCCCAGCATTTT
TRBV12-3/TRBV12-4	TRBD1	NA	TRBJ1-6	CASSGTGGRAPLHF	TGTGCCAGCAGTGGGACAGGGGGCAGGGCACCCCTCCACTTT
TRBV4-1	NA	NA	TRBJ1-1	CASSQEGGLNTEAFF	TGCGCCAGCAGCCAAGAAGGGGGGTTGAACACTGAAGCTTTCTTT
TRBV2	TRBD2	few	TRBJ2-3	CASSAGGADTQYF	TGTGCCAGCTCTGCGGGGGGTGCAGATACGCAGTATTTT
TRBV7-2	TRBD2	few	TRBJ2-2	CASSLLAGANTGELFF	TGTGCCAGCAGCCTTCTAGCGGGGGCTAACACCGGGGAGCTGTTTTTT
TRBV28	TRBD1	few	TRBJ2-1	CASSSRQGHEQFF	TGTGCCAGCAGTTCGCGACAGGGCCATGAGCAGTTCTTC
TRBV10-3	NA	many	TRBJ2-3	CAISENTDTQYF	TGTGCCATCAGTGAGAACACAGATACGCAGTATTTT
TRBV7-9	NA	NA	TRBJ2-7	CASTPVTPYEQYF	TGTGCCAGCACCCCTGTCACTCCCTACGAGCAGTACTTC
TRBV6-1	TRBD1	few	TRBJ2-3	CASSRTRTGPFSTDTQYF	TGTGCCAGCAGCCGTACTAGGACAGGGCCATTTAGCACAGATACGCAGTATTTT
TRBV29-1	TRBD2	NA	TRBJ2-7	CSATVGGTSGTINYEQYF	TGCAGCGCCACGGTTGGGGGGACTAGCGGGACCATAAACTACGAGCAGTACTTC
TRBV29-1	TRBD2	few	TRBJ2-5	CSALLAGVPPGETQYF	TGCAGCGCCCTACTAGCGGGGGTACCACCTGGAGAGACCCAGTACTTC
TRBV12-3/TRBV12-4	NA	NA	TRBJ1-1	CASSLGAGRGTEAFF	TGTGCCAGCAGTTTAGGGGCAGGGAGGGGCACTGAAGCTTTCTTT
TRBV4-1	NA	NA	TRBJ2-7	CASSQWLAYEQYF	TGCGCCAGCAGCCAATGGCTCGCCTACGAGCAGTACTTC
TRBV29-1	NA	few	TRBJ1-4	CSVVGRTEKLFF	TGCTCCGTCGTGGGTAGGACGGAAAAACTGTTTTTT
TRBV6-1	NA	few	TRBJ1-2	CASSPRTARGYTF	TGTGCCAGCAGTCCCCGGACCGCTCGAGGCTACACCTTC
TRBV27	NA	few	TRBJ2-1	CASSKFQDYRNYNEQFF	TGTGCCAGCAGCAAATTCCAAGACTACCGAAACTACAATGAGCAGTTCTTC
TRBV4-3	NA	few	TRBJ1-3	CASSQTPPGQYSGNTIYF	TGCGCCAGCAGCCAAACCCCCCCGGGGCAGTACTCTGGAAACACCATATATTTT
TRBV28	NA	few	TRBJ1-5	CASSPGGGYQPQHF	TGTGCCAGCAGCCCCGGGGGCGGTTATCAGCCCCAGCATTTT
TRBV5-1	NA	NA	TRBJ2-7	CASSSGTAISYEQYF	TGCGCCAGCAGCTCCGGGACGGCCATCTCCTACGAGCAGTACTTC
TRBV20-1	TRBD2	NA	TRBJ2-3	CSAPGLVKPTDTQYF	TGCAGCGCACCCGGACTAGTGAAACCCACAGATACGCAGTATTTT
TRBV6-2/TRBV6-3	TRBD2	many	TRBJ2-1	CASRLAGDNEQFF	TGTGCCAGCAGACTAGCGGGGGACAATGAGCAGTTCTTC
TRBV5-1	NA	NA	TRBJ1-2	CASSSGGAEGYTF	TGCGCCAGCAGCTCCGGGGGGGCGGAAGGCTACACCTTC
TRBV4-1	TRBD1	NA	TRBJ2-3	CASRGTGGRSDTQYF	TGCGCCAGCCGGGGGACAGGGGGGCGGTCGGATACGCAGTATTTT
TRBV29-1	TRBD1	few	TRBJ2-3	CSAKSGTGDAGTQYF	TGCAGCGCAAAGTCCGGGACAGGGGATGCGGGAACGCAGTATTTT
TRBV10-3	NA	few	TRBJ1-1	CAIRPHLNTEAFF	TGTGCCATCAGGCCCCACCTGAACACTGAAGCTTTCTTT
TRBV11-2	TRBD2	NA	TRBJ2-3	CASSLVRLAGEPPTDTQYF	TGTGCCAGCAGCTTAGTTCGGCTAGCGGGAGAGCCCCCCACAGATACGCAGTATTTT
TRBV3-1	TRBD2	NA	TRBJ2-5	CASRHGTSSLTQYF	TGTGCCAGCAGACATGGGACTAGCAGTTTGACCCAGTACTTC
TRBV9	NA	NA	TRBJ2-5	CASSVGEQETQYF	TGTGCCAGCAGCGTAGGTGAACAAGAGACCCAGTACTTC
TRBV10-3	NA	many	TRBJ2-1	CAISGGLRANEQFF	TGTGCCATCAGTGGGGGCTTAAGGGCTAATGAGCAGTTCTTC
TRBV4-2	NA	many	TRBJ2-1	CASSQDSARRYNEQFF	TGTGCCAGCAGCCAAGATTCGGCTCGACGATACAATGAGCAGTTCTTC
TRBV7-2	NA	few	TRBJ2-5	CASSSSWGRETQYF	TGTGCCAGCAGCTCATCCTGGGGTAGGGAGACCCAGTACTTC
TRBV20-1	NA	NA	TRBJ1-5	CSARETGRVNQPQHF	TGCAGTGCTAGAGAAACGGGACGGGTCAATCAGCCCCAGCATTTT
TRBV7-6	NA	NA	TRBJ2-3	CASSLLTLVDTQYF	TGTGCCAGCAGCTTGTTGACTCTCGTAGATACGCAGTATTTT
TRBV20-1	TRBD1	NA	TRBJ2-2	CSARGQVNTGELFF	TGCAGTGCTAGGGGACAGGTTAACACCGGGGAGCTGTTTTTT
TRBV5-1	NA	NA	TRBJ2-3	CASSSGRWAGTDTQYF	TGCGCCAGCAGCTCGGGAAGGTGGGCGGGTACAGATACGCAGTATTTT
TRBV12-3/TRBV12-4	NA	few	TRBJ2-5	CASSLTVYQETQYF	TGTGCCAGCAGTTTGACAGTGTACCAAGAGACCCAGTACTTC
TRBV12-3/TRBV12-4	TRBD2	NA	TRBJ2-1	CASSFRLEGAGAYNEQFF	TGTGCCAGCAGTTTCCGGTTAGAGGGAGCGGGGGCCTACAATGAGCAGTTCTTC
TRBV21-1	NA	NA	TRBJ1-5	CASSPWGTGRVNQPQHF	TGTGCCAGCAGCCCCTGGGGGACGGGGAGGGTAAATCAGCCCCAGCATTTT
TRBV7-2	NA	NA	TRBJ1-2	CASRRQGGIYGYTF	TGTGCCAGCAGACGGCAGGGAGGAATCTATGGCTACACCTTC